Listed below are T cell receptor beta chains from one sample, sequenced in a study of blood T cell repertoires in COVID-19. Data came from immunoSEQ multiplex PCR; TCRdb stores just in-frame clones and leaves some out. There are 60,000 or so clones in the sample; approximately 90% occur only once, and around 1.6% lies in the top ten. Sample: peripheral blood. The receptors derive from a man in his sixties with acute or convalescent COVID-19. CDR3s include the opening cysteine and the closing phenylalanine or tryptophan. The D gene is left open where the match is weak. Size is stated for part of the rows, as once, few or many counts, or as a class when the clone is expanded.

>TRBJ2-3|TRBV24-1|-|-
TGTGCCACCAGTGATCCCAACGGGGGGCCCAACACAGATACGCAGTATTTT
CATSDPNGGPNTDTQYF
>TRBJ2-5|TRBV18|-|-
TGTGCCAGCTCACCACCCCGGGGTGGTGAGGTGACCCAGTACTTC
CASSPPRGGEVTQYF
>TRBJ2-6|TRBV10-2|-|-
TGCGCCAGCAGTGGGGCCAATTTCCCTGGGGCCAACGTCCTGACTTTC
CASSGANFPGANVLTF
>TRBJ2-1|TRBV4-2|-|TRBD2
TGTGCCAGCAGCCAAGGTTTGATAGCGGGGAGTGGCCCCGATGAGCAGTTCTTC
CASSQGLIAGSGPDEQFF
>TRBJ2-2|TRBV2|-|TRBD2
TGTGCCAGCAGGGCTAGACTAGCGGGGGACACCGGGGAGCTGTTTTTT
CASRARLAGDTGELFF
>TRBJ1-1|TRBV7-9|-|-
TGTGCCAGCAGCTTATACATCTCGGAAGCTTTCTTT
CASSLYISEAFF
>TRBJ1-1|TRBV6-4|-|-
TGTGCCAGCAGAGACATAGAGGGCGGCGAAGCTTTCTTT
CASRDIEGGEAFF
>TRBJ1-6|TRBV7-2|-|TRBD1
TGTGCCAGCAGCTTAGTAACCCCCAGACAGGGACCCTCACCCCTCCACTTT
CASSLVTPRQGPSPLHF
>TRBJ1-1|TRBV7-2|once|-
TGTGCCAGCAGCACACGGGGGAACACTGAAGCTTTCTTT
CASSTRGNTEAFF
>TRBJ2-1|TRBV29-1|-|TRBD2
TGCAGCGTTGCGAGCGGGGATTACAATGAGCAGTTCTTC
CSVASGDYNEQFF
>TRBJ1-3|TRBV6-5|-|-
TGTGCCAGCAGCGTTTTCGGGACACCTGGAAACACCATATATTTT
CASSVFGTPGNTIYF
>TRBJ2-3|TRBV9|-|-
TGTGCCAGCAGCGTAGTTTCTAGCACAGATACGCAGTATTTT
CASSVVSSTDTQYF
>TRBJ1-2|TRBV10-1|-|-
TGCGCCGTCCAAATCGGGGAGGGCTACACCTTC
CAVQIGEGYTF
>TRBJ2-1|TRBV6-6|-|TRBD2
TGTGCCAGCACCCCCCAGCGGGGAACCTACAATGAGCAGTTCTTC
CASTPQRGTYNEQFF
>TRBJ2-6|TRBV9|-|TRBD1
TGTGCCAGCAGCGCGACAACAGGGGCGGGTGTAACTGGGGCCAACGTCCTGACTTTC
CASSATTGAGVTGANVLTF
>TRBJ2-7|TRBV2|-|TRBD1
TGTGCCAGCAGATCGGGGACAGGGGCGTCCGAGCAGTACTTC
CASRSGTGASEQYF
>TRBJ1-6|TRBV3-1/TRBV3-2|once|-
TGTGCCAGCAGCTACGGACATCCCAGCTCCTATAATTCACCCCTCCACTTT
CASSYGHPSSYNSPLHF
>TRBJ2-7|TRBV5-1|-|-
TGCGCCAGCAGCTTGGTAGGACAGACTTCCTACGAGCAGTACTTC
CASSLVGQTSYEQYF
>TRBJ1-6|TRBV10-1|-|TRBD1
TGCGCCAGCAGTGCCGGGACAGCCGATTCACCCCTCCACTTT
CASSAGTADSPLHF
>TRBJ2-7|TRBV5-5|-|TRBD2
TGTGCCAGCAGCTCACGACTAGCGGGGGGGTACGAGCAGTACTTC
CASSSRLAGGYEQYF
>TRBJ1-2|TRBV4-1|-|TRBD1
TGCGCCAGCAGCCAAGCCGTGGACAGGACTCCCTATGGCTACACCTTC
CASSQAVDRTPYGYTF
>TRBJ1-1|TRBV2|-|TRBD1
TGTGCCAGCGATGATGCAGGGGGAACTGAAGCTTTCTTT
CASDDAGGTEAFF
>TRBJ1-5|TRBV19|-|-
TGTGCCAGTAGTTTCCCGGGGGTTCAGCCCCAGCATTTT
CASSFPGVQPQHF
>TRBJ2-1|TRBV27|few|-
TGTGCCAGCAGTTCTAAGAGGGTCAATGAGCAGTTCTTC
CASSSKRVNEQFF
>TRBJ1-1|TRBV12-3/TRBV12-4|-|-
TGTGCCAGCAGTCGGTCGAGAAAAGCTTTCTTT
CASSRSRKAFF
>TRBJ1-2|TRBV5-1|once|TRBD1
TGCGCCAGCAGCTTGGGGAGGACAGGGGGAAGATATGGCTACACCTTC
CASSLGRTGGRYGYTF
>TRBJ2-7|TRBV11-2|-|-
TGTGCCAGCAGCTTAGTCTTGTACCGGGGCTCCTACGAGCAGTACTTC
CASSLVLYRGSYEQYF
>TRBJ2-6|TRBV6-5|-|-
TGTGCCAGCAGTTACTCAGGGGGTTCTGGGGCCAACGTCCTGACTTTC
CASSYSGGSGANVLTF
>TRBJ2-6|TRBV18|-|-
TGTGCCAGCTCCCCCGGGTGGTCTGGGGCCAACGTCCTGACTTTC
CASSPGWSGANVLTF
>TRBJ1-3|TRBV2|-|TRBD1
TGTGCCAGCAGTGCCAGGACAGGGGGGAACACCATATATTTT
CASSARTGGNTIYF
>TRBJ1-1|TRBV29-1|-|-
TGCAGCCCTCGTCGTGCAGGGACTGAAGCTTTCTTT
CSPRRAGTEAFF
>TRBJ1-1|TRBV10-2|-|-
TGCGCCAGCAGTGAATGGGGAGCGAACACTGAAGCTTTCTTT
CASSEWGANTEAFF
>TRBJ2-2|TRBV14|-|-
TGTGCCAGCAGCCACGCAGGGTCTGCTCCCTCGGCGGGGGAGCTGTTTTTT
CASSHAGSAPSAGELFF
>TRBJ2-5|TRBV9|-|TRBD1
TGTGCCAGCAGCGTATGGCAGGGGGCGCTCGGGGAAGAAGAGACCCAGTACTTC
CASSVWQGALGEEETQYF
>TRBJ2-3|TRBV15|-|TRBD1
TGTGCCACCAGCAGAGGGGGACAGGGGGATACGCAGTATTTT
CATSRGGQGDTQYF
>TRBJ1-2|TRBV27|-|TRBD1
TGTGCCAGCAGGAAAAACAGGGGAATCGGCTATGGCTACACCTTC
CASRKNRGIGYGYTF
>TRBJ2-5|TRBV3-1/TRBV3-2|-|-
TGTGCCAGCAGCCACTCTAAGGGGTTCCGGTTAAAAGAGACCCAGTACTTC
CASSHSKGFRLKETQYF
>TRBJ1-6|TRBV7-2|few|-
TGTGCCAGCAGCCCAACGAACCGGTCACCCCTCCACTTT
CASSPTNRSPLHF
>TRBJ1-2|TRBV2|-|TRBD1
TGTGCCAGCAGGGGGACAGTAAGGGACTATGGCTACACCTTC
CASRGTVRDYGYTF
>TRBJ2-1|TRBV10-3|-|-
TGTGCCATCGGGGGGAATGAGCAGTTCTTC
CAIGGNEQFF
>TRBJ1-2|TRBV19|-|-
TGTGCCAGTACCTTAGGACAACCGTATGGCTACACCTTC
CASTLGQPYGYTF
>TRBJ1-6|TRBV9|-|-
TGTGCCAGCAGCGTAGGAGGACTAGAATCACCCCTCCACTTT
CASSVGGLESPLHF
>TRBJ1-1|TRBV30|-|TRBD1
TGTGCCTGGAGTGTAATGAGGACAGGGATGGCTTTCTTT
CAWSVMRTGMAFF
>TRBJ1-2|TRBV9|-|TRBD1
TGTGCCAGCAGCGTAGACGGGACAGCTTCGGCATATTATGGCTACACCTTC
CASSVDGTASAYYGYTF
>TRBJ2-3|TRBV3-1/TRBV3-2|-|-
TGTGCCAGCAGCCTCCGGACTGGGGGGACAGATACGCAGTATTTT
CASSLRTGGTDTQYF